The clone carrying this T cell receptor (beta chain) was seen only a few times. What it recognizes is unknown. The data derive from a study of T-cell reconstitution after alpha-beta-depleted transplantation in children. The study, taken as a whole, reports: Approximately two months post-transplant, alpha-beta T cells reportedly originated from several hundred expanded graft clones. Hyperexpanded clones declined; after one year, newly produced T cells mostly supplied diversity. The high TCRbeta diversity at day 60 in some patients came from surviving recipient T cells and thymic progenitors.

During its preparation, the TCRbeta library received unique molecular identifiers. TCRdb analysed the PCR reads with MiXCR anew, one entry per CDR3 protein. The sample has 200,000 to 300,000 distinct CDR3 sequences, about 24% seen once. V was cut by 5 bases and J by 5 bases, with 21 bases left in between. Germline V CDR1 and CDR2: SGHTA, FQGNSA. The CDR3 has 16 residues. The chain couples TRBV7-2 to TRBJ2-5; D uncertain. The origin of this receptor is a female patient aged 2-15 years who had a stem cell transplant for congenital amegakaryocytic thrombocytopenia, so the T cells may come from the graft donor. The sequenced sample was PBMCs, mostly from graft donor cells, obtained 360 days after TCRalphabeta/CD19-depleted stem cell transplant. CDR3 sequence (DNA): TGTGCCAGCAGCCCGGTGAGTGGGTCACCGGCGGAGACCCAGTACTTC. Its translation is CASSPVSGSPAETQYF.